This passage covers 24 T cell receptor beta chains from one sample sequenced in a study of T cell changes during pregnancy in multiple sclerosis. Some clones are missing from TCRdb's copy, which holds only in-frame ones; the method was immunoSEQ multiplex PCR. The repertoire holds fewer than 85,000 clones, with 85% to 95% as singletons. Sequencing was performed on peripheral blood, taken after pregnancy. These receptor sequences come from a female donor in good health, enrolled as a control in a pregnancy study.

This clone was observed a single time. CDR3: CASSPRIRLGETQYF. The DNA of the CDR3 is TGTGCCAGCAGTCCCCGGATCCGCCTCGGGGAGACCCAGTACTTC. The rearrangement links TRBV28 to TRBJ2-5; D remains unclear. Germline assignment: CDR1 MDHEN and CDR2 SYDVKM. There are 15 residues in the CDR3. V shed 5 bases and J shed 5 bases, with 18 bases lying between them. Using reference TRBV28 and TRBJ2-5 for the parts outside the CDR3, the full variable domain is DVKVTQSSRYLVKRTGEKVFLECVQDMDHENMFWYRQDPGLGLRLIYFSYDVKMKEKGDIPEGYSVSREKKERFSLILESASTNQTSMYLCASSPRIRLGETQYFGPGTRLLVL.

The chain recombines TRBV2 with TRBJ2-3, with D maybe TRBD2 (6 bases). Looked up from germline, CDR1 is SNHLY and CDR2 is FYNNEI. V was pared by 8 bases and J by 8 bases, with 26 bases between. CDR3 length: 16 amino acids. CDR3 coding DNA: TGTGCCAGCCACCCCCGGGACCTCCCGCAAGCGGGTACGCAGTATTTT. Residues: CASHPRDLPQAGTQYF.

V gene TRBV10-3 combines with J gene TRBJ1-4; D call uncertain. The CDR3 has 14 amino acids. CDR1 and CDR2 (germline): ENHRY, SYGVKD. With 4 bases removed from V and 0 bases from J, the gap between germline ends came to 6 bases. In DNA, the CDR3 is TGTGCCATCAGTGGGGCCGCAACTAATGAAAAACTGTTTTTT. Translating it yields CAISGAATNEKLFF.

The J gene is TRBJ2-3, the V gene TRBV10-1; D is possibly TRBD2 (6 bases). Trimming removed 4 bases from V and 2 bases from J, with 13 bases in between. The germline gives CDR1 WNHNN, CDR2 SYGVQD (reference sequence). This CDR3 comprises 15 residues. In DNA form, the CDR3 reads TGCGCCAGCAGTGGGGTCGGAGGGACCACAGATACGCAGTATTTT. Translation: CASSGVGGTTDTQYF.

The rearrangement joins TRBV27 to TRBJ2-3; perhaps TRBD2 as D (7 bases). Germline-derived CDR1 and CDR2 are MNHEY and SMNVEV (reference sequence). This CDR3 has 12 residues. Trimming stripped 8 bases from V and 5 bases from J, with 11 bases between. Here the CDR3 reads CASRGAGDTQYF. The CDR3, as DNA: TGTGCCAGCCGGGGGGCGGGAGATACGCAGTATTTT.

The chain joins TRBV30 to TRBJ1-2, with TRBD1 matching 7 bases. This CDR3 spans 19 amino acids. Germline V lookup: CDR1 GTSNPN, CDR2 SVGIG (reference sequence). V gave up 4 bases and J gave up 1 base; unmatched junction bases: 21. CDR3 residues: CAWNLIKAQGVGFNYGYTF. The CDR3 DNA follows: TGTGCCTGGAACCTTATAAAGGCCCAGGGGGTAGGTTTTAACTATGGCTACACCTTC.

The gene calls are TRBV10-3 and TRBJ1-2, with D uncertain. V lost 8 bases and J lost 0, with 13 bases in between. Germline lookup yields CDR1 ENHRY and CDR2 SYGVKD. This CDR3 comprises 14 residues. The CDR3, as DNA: TGTGCCATCTCGGTCGCCCCAACTAACTATGGCTACACCTTC. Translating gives CAISVAPTNYGYTF.

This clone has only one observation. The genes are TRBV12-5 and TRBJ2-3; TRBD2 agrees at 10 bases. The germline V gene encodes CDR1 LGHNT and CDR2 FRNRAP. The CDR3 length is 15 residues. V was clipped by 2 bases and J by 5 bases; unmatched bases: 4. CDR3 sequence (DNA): TGTGCTAGTGGTTTGTCTAGCGGGAGAAGAGATACGCAGTATTTT. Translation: CASGLSSGRRDTQYF. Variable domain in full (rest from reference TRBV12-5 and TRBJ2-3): DARVTQTPRHKVTEMGQEVTMRCQPILGHNTVFWYRQTMMQGLELLAYFRNRAPLDDSGMPKDRFSAEMPDATLATLKIQPSEPRDSAVYFCASGLSSGRRDTQYFGPGTRLTVL.

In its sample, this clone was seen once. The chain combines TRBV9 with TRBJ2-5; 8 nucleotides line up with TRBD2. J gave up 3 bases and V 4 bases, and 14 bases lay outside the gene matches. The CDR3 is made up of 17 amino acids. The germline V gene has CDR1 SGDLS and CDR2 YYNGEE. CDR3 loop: CASSLGGNSAGEETQYF. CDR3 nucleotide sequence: TGTGCCAGCAGCCTCGGGGGTAATTCAGCGGGGGAAGAGACCCAGTACTTC.

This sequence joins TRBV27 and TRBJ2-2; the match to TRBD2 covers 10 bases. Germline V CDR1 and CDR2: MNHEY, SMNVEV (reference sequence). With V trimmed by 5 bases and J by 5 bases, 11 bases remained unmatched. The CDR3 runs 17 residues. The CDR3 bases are TGTGCCAGCAGTCCCCCCAGAGCGGGAGGGAGAACCGGGGAGCTGTTTTTT. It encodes CASSPPRAGGRTGELFF.

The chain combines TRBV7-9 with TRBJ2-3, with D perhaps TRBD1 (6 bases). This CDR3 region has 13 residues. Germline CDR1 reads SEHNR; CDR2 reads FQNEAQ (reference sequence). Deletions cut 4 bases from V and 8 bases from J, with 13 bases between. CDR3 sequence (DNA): TGTGCCAGCAGCTATGGGGGCGAAGGTACGCAGTATTTT. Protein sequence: CASSYGGEGTQYF. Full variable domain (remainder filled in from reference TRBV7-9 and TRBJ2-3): DTGVSQNPRHKITKRGQNVTFRCDPISEHNRLYWYRQTLGQGPEFLTYFQNEAQLEKSRLLSDRFSAERPKGSFSTLEIQRTEQGDSAMYLCASSYGGEGTQYFGPGTRLTVL.

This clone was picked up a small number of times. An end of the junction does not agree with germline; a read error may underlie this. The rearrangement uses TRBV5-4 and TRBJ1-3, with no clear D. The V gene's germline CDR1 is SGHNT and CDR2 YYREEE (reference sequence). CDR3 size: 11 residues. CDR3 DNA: TGTGCCAGCAGCTTGGGTCGGCAGGTTCGGTTT. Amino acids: CASSLGRQVRF.

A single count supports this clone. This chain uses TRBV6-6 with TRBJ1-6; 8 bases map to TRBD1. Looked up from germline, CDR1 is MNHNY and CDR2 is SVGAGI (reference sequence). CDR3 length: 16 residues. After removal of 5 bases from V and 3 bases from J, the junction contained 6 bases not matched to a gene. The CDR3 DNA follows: TGTGCCAGCAGTAACAGGGGGGTGGGCTATAATTCACCCCTCCACTTT. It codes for CASSNRGVGYNSPLHF.

The CDR3 loop is CASSRTSGSSYEQYF. The DNA for the CDR3 is TGTGCCAGCAGCCGGACTAGCGGGAGCTCCTACGAGCAGTACTTC. The chain joins TRBV7-6 to TRBJ2-7, with TRBD2 matching 13 bases. CDR3 length: 15 residues. The germline CDR1 and CDR2 sequences are SGHVS and FNYEAQ. The junction had 1 base not matched to a gene; V was cut back by 5 bases and J by 0 bases.

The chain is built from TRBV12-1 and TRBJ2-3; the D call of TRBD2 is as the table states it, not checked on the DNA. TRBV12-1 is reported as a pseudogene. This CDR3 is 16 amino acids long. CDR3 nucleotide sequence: TGTGCCAGCACCCACAGGACGGGCGGGGGGTCCGATACGCAGTATTTT. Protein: CASTHRTGGGSDTQYF.

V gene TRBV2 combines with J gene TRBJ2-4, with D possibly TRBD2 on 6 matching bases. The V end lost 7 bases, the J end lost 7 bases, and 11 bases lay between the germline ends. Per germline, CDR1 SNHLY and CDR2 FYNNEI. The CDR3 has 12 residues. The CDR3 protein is CASMDGGNIQYF. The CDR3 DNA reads TGTGCCAGCATGGACGGAGGGAACATTCAGTACTTC. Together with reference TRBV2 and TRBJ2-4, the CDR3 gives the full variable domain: EPEVTQTPSHQVTQMGQEVILRCVPISNHLYFYWYRQILGQKVEFLVSFYNNEISEKSEIFDDQFSVERPDGSNFTLKIRSTKLEDSAMYFCASMDGGNIQYFGAGTRLSVL.

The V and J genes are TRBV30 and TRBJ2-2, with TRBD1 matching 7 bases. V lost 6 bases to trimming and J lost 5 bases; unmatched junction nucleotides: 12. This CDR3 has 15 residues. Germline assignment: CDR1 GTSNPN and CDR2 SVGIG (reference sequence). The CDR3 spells CACSISTGRTGELFF. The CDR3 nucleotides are TGTGCCTGCTCTATCTCGACAGGGCGGACCGGGGAGCTGTTTTTT.

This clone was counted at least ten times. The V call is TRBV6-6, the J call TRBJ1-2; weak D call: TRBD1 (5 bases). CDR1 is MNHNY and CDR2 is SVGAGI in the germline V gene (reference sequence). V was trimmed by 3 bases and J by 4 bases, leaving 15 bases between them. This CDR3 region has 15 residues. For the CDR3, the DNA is TGTGCCAGCAGTTATAAAACGACAGCCTTCTATGGCTACACCTTC. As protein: CASSYKTTAFYGYTF.

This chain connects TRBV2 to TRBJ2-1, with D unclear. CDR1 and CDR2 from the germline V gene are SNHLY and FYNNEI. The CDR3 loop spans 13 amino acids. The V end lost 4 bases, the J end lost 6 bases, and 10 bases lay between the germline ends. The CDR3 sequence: CASSVARGNEQFF. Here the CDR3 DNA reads TGTGCCAGCAGTGTGGCTAGAGGCAATGAGCAGTTCTTC.

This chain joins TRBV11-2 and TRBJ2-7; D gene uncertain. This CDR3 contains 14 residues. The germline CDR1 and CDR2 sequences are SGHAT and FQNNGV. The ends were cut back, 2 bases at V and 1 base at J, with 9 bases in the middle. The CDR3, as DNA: TGTGCCAGCAGCTTAAATTTCCCATCCTACGAGCAGTACTTC. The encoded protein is CASSLNFPSYEQYF.

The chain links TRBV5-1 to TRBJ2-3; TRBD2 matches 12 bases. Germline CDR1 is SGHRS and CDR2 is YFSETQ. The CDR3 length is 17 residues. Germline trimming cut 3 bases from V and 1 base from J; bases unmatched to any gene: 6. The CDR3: CASSYLAGGRGTDTQYF. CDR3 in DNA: TGCGCCAGCAGCTATCTAGCGGGGGGGCGAGGCACAGATACGCAGTATTTT.

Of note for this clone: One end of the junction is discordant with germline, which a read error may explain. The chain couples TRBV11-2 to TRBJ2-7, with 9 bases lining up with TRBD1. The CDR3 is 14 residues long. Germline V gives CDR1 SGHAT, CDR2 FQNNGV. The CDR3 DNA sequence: TGTGCCGGCAGCTACGGGACAGGGCTACTCGAGCAGTACTTC. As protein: CAGSYGTGLLEQYF.

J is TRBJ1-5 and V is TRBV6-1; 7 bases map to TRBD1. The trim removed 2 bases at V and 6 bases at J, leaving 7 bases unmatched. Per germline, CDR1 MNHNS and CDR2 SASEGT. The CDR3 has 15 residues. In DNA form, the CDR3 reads TGTGCCAGCAGTGAACGGCAGGGGGTTGGTCAGCCCCAGCATTTT. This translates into CASSERQGVGQPQHF.

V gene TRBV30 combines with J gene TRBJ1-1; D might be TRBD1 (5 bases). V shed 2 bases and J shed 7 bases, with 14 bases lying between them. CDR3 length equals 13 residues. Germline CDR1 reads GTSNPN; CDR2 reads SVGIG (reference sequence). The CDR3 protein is CAWSLLPDSEAFF. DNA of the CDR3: TGTGCCTGGAGTCTTCTTCCCGACAGTGAAGCTTTCTTT.